Following are 4 T cell receptor beta chains from one sample sequenced in a study of cytomegalovirus exposure and HLA in healthy donors. The PCR used 60 Vbeta and 13 Jbeta primers. Clones were sequenced by immunoSEQ multiplex PCR, and TCRdb holds only the in-frame ones, with some missing. The data show around 100,000 clones, over 75% seen once. Sequenced input: PBMCs. The receptors stem from a female donor in good health and CMV-seropositive.

The chain employs TRBV5-1 and TRBJ2-7; a weak D match, TRBD1 (5 bases). The CDR3 consists of 12 residues. Germline CDR1 SGHRS, CDR2 YFSETQ. V was clipped by 4 bases and J by 4 bases, with 9 bases between them. CDR3 sequence (DNA): TGCGCCAGCAGCCCGCAGGGATACGAGCAGTACTTC. Protein product: CASSPQGYEQYF. Full variable domain (missing parts from reference TRBV5-1 and TRBJ2-7): KAGVTQTPRYLIKTRGQQVTLSCSPISGHRSVSWYQQTPGQGLQFLFEYFSETQRNKGNFPGRFSGRQFSNSRSEMNVSTLELGDSALYLCASSPQGYEQYFGPGTRLTVT.

The V and J genes are TRBV27 and TRBJ1-1; the D gene is possibly TRBD1 (5 bases). The length of the CDR3 is 17 residues. Germline lookup yields CDR1 MNHEY and CDR2 SMNVEV (reference sequence). V was cut by 6 bases and J by 5 bases, with 25 bases left in between. The CDR3 DNA sequence: TGTGCCAGCAGGGACCGCTTCAGCAGGGCGCTAGGGACTGAAGCTTTCTTT. It is translated as CASRDRFSRALGTEAFF.

This chain connects TRBV30 to TRBJ2-3; 9 positions agree with TRBD1. With 5 bases clipped from V and 3 bases from J, the junction kept 9 bases outside the gene matches. CDR1 and CDR2 (germline): GTSNPN, SVGIG (reference sequence). The CDR3 is 15 amino acids. The CDR3 sequence: CAWDLGQGTTDTQYF. DNA of the CDR3: TGTGCCTGGGACCTGGGACAGGGTACGACAGATACGCAGTATTTT.

The gene calls are TRBV5-6 and TRBJ2-5; TRBD1 might be the D (6 bases). TRBJ2-7 matches the DNA end more closely, so the J call is doubtful. Germline V gene data show CDR1 as SGHDT and CDR2 as YYEEEE. The length of the CDR3 is 13 residues. The CDR3 spells CASSLVQGYEQYF. The DNA for the CDR3 is TGTGCCAGCAGCTTGGTACAGGGCTACGAGCAGTACTTC.